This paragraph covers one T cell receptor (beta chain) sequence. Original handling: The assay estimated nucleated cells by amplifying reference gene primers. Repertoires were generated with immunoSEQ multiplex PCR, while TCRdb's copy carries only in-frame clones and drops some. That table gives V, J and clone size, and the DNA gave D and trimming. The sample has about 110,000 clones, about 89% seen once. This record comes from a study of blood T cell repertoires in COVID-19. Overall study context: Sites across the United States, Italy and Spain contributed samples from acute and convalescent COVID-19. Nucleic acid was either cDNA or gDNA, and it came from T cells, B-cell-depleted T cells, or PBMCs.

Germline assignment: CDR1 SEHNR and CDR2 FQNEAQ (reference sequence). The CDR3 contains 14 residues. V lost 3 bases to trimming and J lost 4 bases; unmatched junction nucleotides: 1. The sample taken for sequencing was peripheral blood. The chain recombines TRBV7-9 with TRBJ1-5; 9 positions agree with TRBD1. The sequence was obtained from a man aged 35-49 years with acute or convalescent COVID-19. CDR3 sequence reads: CASSFGQGNQPQHF. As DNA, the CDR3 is TGTGCCAGCAGCTTTGGACAGGGGAATCAGCCCCAGCATTTT.